This entry lists 5 T cell receptor beta chains sequenced from one sample in a study of low-dose radiotherapy and immunotherapy resistance in tumors. Regarding time point: before trial treatment. TRAV- and TRBV-specific primers primed first-strand cDNA, covering alpha and beta chains. Amplification, which lasted roughly 22 PCR cycles, used a constant-region primer and V-primer adapter to amplify TCRs. TCRdb passed the reads through MiXCR, listing each CDR3 protein once. Here the sample spans under 90,000 distinct CDR3 sequences, over 15% being singletons. The sample here was PBMCs, taken before treatment. These receptors all stem from a male donor with prostate cancer.

The sample holds many counts of this clonotype. This chain joins TRBV30 and TRBJ1-1; tentatively, D is TRBD1 (5 bases). This CDR3 comprises 14 residues. V was cut by 0 bases and J by 1 base, with 9 bases left in between. The germline CDR1 and CDR2 sequences are GTSNPN and SVGIG (reference sequence). In DNA form, the CDR3 reads TGTGCCTGGAGTGTTCTAGGGACGAACACTGAAGCTTTCTTT. It yields the protein CAWSVLGTNTEAFF.

This clonotype has just one count. With only one base between it and a far larger clone, this is likely a read error. The rearrangement links TRBV7-2 to TRBJ2-1; 8 bases line up with TRBD2. The ends lost 5 bases at V and 13 bases at J; junction bases unmatched: 19. This CDR3 spans 16 amino acids. The V gene's germline CDR1 is SGHTA and CDR2 FQGNSA. The CDR3 region is CASSPRGRRGGETQFF. As DNA, the CDR3 is TGTGCCAGCAGCCCGCGAGGCCGTCGGGGGGGAGAGACCCAGTTCTTC.

As to this clonotype: Given a far larger clone just one base away, this is likely a sequencing read error. CDR3 in amino acids: CASSGGRGLDEQYF. The CDR3 DNA follows: TGTGCCAGCAGTGGTGGCAGGGGGCTGGACGAGCAGTACTTC. The rearrangement joins TRBV6-2 or TRBV6-3 to TRBJ2-4; TRBD1 matches at 8 bases. The J call may be incorrect, as the DNA end agrees better with TRBJ2-7. Germline V gives CDR1 MNHEY, CDR2 SVGEGT. This CDR3 is built from 14 residues.

This clonotype appeared many times. The V call is TRBV12-5, the J call TRBJ2-5; possibly TRBD2 for D (5 bases). Germline CDR1 is LGHNT and CDR2 is FRNRAP. The CDR3 contains 13 residues. V lost 1 base and J 5 bases, leaving 8 bases between the germline ends. CDR3 in amino acids: CASGLAAEETQYF. The CDR3 region has the DNA TGTGCTAGTGGTTTGGCAGCGGAGGAGACCCAGTACTTC.

This clonotype was recorded many times. The chain employs TRBV4-1 and TRBJ2-2, with a possible D match to TRBD2 (7 bases). The V gene lost 1 base and the J gene lost 5 bases, with 35 bases spanning the gap. From germline, CDR1 is MGHRA and CDR2 YSYEKL. The CDR3 has 23 amino acids. The CDR3 loop reads CASSQGLYQRGRLTKGGTGELFF. The CDR3, as DNA: TGCGCCAGCAGCCAAGGCCTGTACCAGCGGGGCCGCCTAACTAAAGGGGGGACCGGGGAGCTGTTTTTT.